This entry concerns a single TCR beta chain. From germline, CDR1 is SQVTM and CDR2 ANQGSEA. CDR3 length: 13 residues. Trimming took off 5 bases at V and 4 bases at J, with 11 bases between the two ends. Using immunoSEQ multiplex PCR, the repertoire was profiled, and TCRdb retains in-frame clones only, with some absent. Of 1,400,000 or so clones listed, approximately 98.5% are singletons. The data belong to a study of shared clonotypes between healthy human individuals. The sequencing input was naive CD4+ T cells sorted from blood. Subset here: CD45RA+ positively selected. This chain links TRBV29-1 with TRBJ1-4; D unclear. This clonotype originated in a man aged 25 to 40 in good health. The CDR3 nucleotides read TGCAGCGTTAGGCCGATGGTTAATGAAAAACTGTTTTTT. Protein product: CSVRPMVNEKLFF.